This paragraph covers one T cell receptor beta chain sequence. Assay used: immunoSEQ multiplex PCR; TCRdb lists only in-frame clones, some missing. The data hold over 10,000 clones, with 73% observed a single time. The data were taken from a study of T cells after somatic rescue of genetic block. V was shortened by 5 bases and J by 0 bases, with 14 bases between the two germline ends. Germline values: CDR1 SGHDT, CDR2 YYEEEE. The CDR3 is made up of 15 amino acids. This receptor was obtained from a boy aged 5-17 years. Sequencing used peripheral blood mononuclear cells (PBMCs). This chain joins TRBV5-6 and TRBJ2-5; D possibly corresponds to TRBD2 (5 bases). The DNA of the CDR3 is TGTGCCAGCAGAGGTCGGGGTGAGGACCAAGAGACCCAGTACTTC. Its protein is CASRGRGEDQETQYF.